The 24 T cell receptor beta chains below all came from one sample that was sequenced in a study of blood T cell repertoires in COVID-19. Generated by immunoSEQ multiplex PCR, the TCRdb table keeps only in-frame clones and is missing some. The sample has 250,000 to 350,000 clones; around 85% are singletons. The sample consisted of peripheral blood. Source of these receptors: a human donor with COVID-19, enrolled during active disease. The donor label of this sample is uncertain.

The chain carries TRBV19 and TRBJ1-5; D perhaps matches TRBD1 (5 bases). Germline values: CDR1 LNHDA, CDR2 SQIVND (reference sequence). CDR3 size: 14 residues. V dropped 5 bases and J dropped 5 bases, with 13 bases sitting between them. The CDR3 bases are TGTGCCAGTAGTGGTCGCAGGGAGGATCAGCCCCAGCATTTT. Translating it yields CASSGRREDQPQHF.

The genes are TRBV30 and TRBJ2-2; the D gene is possibly TRBD2 (5 bases). Germline CDR1 GTSNPN, CDR2 SVGIG (reference sequence). V was shortened by 0 bases and J by 5 bases, with 13 bases between the two germline ends. CDR3 length equals 15 residues. The DNA for the CDR3 is TGTGCCTGGAGTGTTGGACTTAGAGTAACCGGGGAGCTGTTTTTT. It specifies CAWSVGLRVTGELFF.

The V call is TRBV11-2, the J call TRBJ2-7, with 12 nucleotides matching TRBD2. CDR1 and CDR2 (germline): SGHAT, FQNNGV. The CDR3 totals 15 residues. With 5 bases clipped from V and 7 bases from J, the junction kept 9 bases outside the gene matches. The CDR3 region has the DNA TGTGCCAGCAGCCCACTAGCGGGAGGACCTGAGGAGCAGTACTTC. Its protein product is CASSPLAGGPEEQYF. The full variable domain, with the rest looked up from reference TRBV11-2 and TRBJ2-7, is EAGVAQSPRYKIIEKRQSVAFWCNPISGHATLYWYQQILGQGPKLLIQFQNNGVVDDSQLPKDRFSAERLKGVDSTLKIQPAKLEDSAVYLCASSPLAGGPEEQYFGPGTRLTVT.

The sample holds a few counts of this clone. The J gene is TRBJ1-4, the V gene TRBV7-2; TRBD1 aligns across 8 bases. Germline CDR1 reads SGHTA; CDR2 reads FQGNSA. The CDR3 contains 14 residues. After removal of 5 bases from V and 7 bases from J, the junction contained 6 bases not matched to a gene. CDR3 in amino acids: CASSPRTGFEKLFF. The CDR3 nucleotides read TGTGCCAGCAGCCCTCGGACAGGGTTTGAAAAACTGTTTTTT.

This clone occurred a few times. CDR3 in amino acids: CASTNAGHPGAFF. The CDR3 bases are TGTGCCAGCACCAATGCAGGGCACCCTGGAGCTTTCTTT. The J gene is TRBJ1-1, the V gene TRBV7-9; TRBD1 is a possible D gene (5 bases). The V end was cut by 7 bases, the J end by 10 bases, with 19 bases between. Germline V gene sequence: CDR1 SEHNR, CDR2 FQNEAQ (reference sequence). This CDR3 region has 13 residues.

This chain links TRBV12-3 or TRBV12-4 with TRBJ1-1; D not certain. V lost 6 bases, J lost 4 bases, and 9 bases lay in between. CDR3 length: 12 residues. The CDR3 loop is CASRVVATEAFF. CDR3 in DNA: TGTGCCAGCAGGGTTGTGGCCACTGAAGCTTTCTTT.

The chain's CDR3 is CASSISRDRGLYNEQFF. The CDR3 coding sequence is TGTGCCAGCAGCATAAGCCGGGACAGGGGGCTGTACAATGAGCAGTTCTTC. The V and J genes are TRBV7-6 and TRBJ2-1; 12 bases are shared with TRBD1. Germline CDR1 is SGHVS and CDR2 is FNYEAQ. The CDR3 sequence is 17 residues long. Trimming took 5 bases from V and 4 from J; bases not matched to a gene: 9.

This clone was observed a few times. The chain joins TRBV15 to TRBJ2-2; 7 bases align to TRBD2. V was pared by 0 bases and J by 5 bases, with 6 bases of the junction left unmatched. The CDR3 has 16 amino acids. The germline CDR1 and CDR2 sequences are LNHNV and YYDKDF (reference sequence). CDR3 sequence: CATSRDHGLETGELFF. The CDR3 DNA follows: TGTGCCACCAGCAGAGATCACGGACTAGAGACCGGGGAGCTGTTTTTT.

The chain has TRBV7-8 and TRBJ2-7, with TRBD2 matching 7 bases. The CDR3 is made up of 15 amino acids. Trimming removed 2 bases from V and 7 bases from J; junction bases left unmatched: 11. Germline V gene data show CDR1 as SGHVS and CDR2 as FQNEAQ. The CDR3 DNA is TGTGCCAGCAGCTTAAGCGGGGCTCCCCTTGGGGAGCAGTACTTC. Translation: CASSLSGAPLGEQYF.

This clone was seen only a few times. The chain carries TRBV27 and TRBJ1-3; TRBD1 aligns across 9 bases. With 5 bases clipped from V and 2 bases from J, the junction kept 1 base outside the gene matches. CDR1 and CDR2 (germline): MNHEY, SMNVEV (reference sequence). This CDR3 comprises 14 residues. The CDR3 DNA reads TGTGCCAGCAGTCGGACAGGGGCTGGAAACACCATATATTTT. It translates to CASSRTGAGNTIYF.

The rearrangement links TRBV5-1 to TRBJ2-3, with a possible D match to TRBD2 (5 bases). The CDR3 loop spans 15 amino acids. Trimming removed 3 bases from V and 1 base from J, with 12 bases in between. From germline, CDR1 is SGHRS and CDR2 YFSETQ. The CDR3 coding sequence is TGCGCCAGCAGCTGGACTGCTACCCGCACAGATACGCAGTATTTT. This gives the protein CASSWTATRTDTQYF.

In this sample, this clone turned up once. The chain carries TRBV11-2 and TRBJ1-2; D unclear. Per germline, CDR1 SGHAT and CDR2 FQNNGV. Trimming removed 1 base from V and 8 bases from J, with 5 bases in between. The CDR3 spans 11 residues. The CDR3 DNA sequence: TGTGCCAGCAGCTTAGGAGGGGGCTACACCTTC. Amino acids: CASSLGGGYTF.

V usage is TRBV30 and J usage is TRBJ2-2; D is unresolved. CDR1 and CDR2 (germline): GTSNPN, SVGIG (reference sequence). The CDR3 is made up of 16 amino acids. V gave up 0 bases and J gave up 1 base, with 12 bases separating them. The CDR3 loop is CAWSVNSPGNTGELFF. The CDR3 DNA reads TGTGCCTGGAGTGTAAACTCCCCCGGGAACACCGGGGAGCTGTTTTTT. Supplemented by reference TRBV30 and TRBJ2-2, the full variable domain reads SQTIHQWPATLVQPVGSPLSLECTVEGTSNPNLYWYRQAAGRGLQLLFYSVGIGQISSEVPQNLSASRPQDRQFILSSKKLLLSDSGFYLCAWSVNSPGNTGELFFGEGSRLTVL.

The rearrangement joins TRBV19 to TRBJ1-2; D gene unclear. The germline V gene encodes CDR1 LNHDA and CDR2 SQIVND (reference sequence). The CDR3 loop spans 15 amino acids. The germline V and J ends were trimmed by 2 bases and 2 bases, with 12 bases remaining between them. Here the CDR3 DNA reads TGTGCCAGTAGTATACGGCCTCCCGGGAACTATGGCTACACCTTC. Translated, it gives CASSIRPPGNYGYTF.

CDR3 region: CASSWDRFDNSPLHF. CDR3 coding DNA: TGTGCCAGCAGTTGGGACAGGTTTGATAATTCACCCCTCCACTTT. The rearrangement uses TRBV27 and TRBJ1-6; 8 bases agree with TRBD1. From germline, CDR1 is MNHEY and CDR2 SMNVEV (reference sequence). Losses at the gene ends were 4 bases for V and 5 bases for J; bases not matched to a gene: 4. CDR3 length: 15 residues.

The chain combines TRBV7-3 with TRBJ1-1, with TRBD1 matching over 8 bases. The CDR3 totals 15 residues. The ends lost 5 bases at V and 7 bases at J; junction bases unmatched: 12. Germline CDR1 reads SGHTA; CDR2 reads FQGTGA. The CDR3 nucleotides are TGTGCCAGCAGCCCCCCGGGACAGGCGTCAAATGAAGCTTTCTTT. Translating it yields CASSPPGQASNEAFF.

The J gene is TRBJ1-1, the V gene TRBV30; D might be TRBD1 (6 bases). CDR3 length equals 13 residues. CDR1 and CDR2 (germline): GTSNPN, SVGIG (reference sequence). V lost 8 bases to trimming and J lost 7 bases, with 20 bases between them. As DNA, the CDR3 is TGTGCCGGGAAGCTCCACAGGGACGGTGAAGCTTTCTTT. Protein sequence: CAGKLHRDGEAFF.

The J gene is TRBJ2-7, the V gene TRBV18; tentative D call: TRBD2 (5 bases). This CDR3 is 12 amino acids long. V dropped 6 bases and J dropped 3 bases, with 9 bases sitting between them. Per the germline V gene, CDR1 is KGHSH and CDR2 is LQKENI. CDR3 amino acids: CASSRDYYEQYF. The CDR3 DNA reads as TGTGCCAGCTCGCGCGACTACTACGAGCAGTACTTC. Complete variable domain (other parts from reference TRBV18 and TRBJ2-7): NAGVMQNPRHLVRRRGQEARLRCSPMKGHSHVYWYRQLPEEGLKFMVYLQKENIIDESGMPKERFSAEFPKEGPSILRIQQVVRGDSAAYFCASSRDYYEQYFGPGTRLTVT.

The chain uses TRBV28 and TRBJ2-7; TRBD1 matches 7 bases. The CDR3 is 14 residues long. Germline CDR1 is MDHEN and CDR2 is SYDVKM. V shed 5 bases, J shed 0 bases, and the junction held 4 bases outside the gene matches. Written as DNA, the CDR3 is TGTGCCAGCAGTCGGACAGGTGTCTCCTACGAGCAGTACTTC. Protein product: CASSRTGVSYEQYF. The complete variable domain, with remaining parts taken from reference TRBV28 and TRBJ2-7, reads DVKVTQSSRYLVKRTGEKVFLECVQDMDHENMFWYRQDPGLGLRLIYFSYDVKMKEKGDIPEGYSVSREKKERFSLILESASTNQTSMYLCASSRTGVSYEQYFGPGTRLTVT.

The rearrangement joins TRBV18 to TRBJ1-1, with D possibly TRBD1 on 5 matching bases. V lost 4 bases and J 5 bases, leaving 11 bases between the germline ends. Germline loops: CDR1 KGHSH, CDR2 LQKENI. The CDR3 is 13 amino acids. CDR3 sequence (DNA): TGTGCCAGCTCACAGGGGAAGGGTACTGAAGCTTTCTTT. Translation: CASSQGKGTEAFF. Drawing the rest from reference TRBV18 and TRBJ1-1, the complete variable domain is NAGVMQNPRHLVRRRGQEARLRCSPMKGHSHVYWYRQLPEEGLKFMVYLQKENIIDESGMPKERFSAEFPKEGPSILRIQQVVRGDSAAYFCASSQGKGTEAFFGQGTRLTVV.

V usage is TRBV18 and J usage is TRBJ2-7; TRBD2 matches at 10 bases. This CDR3 has 14 amino acids. V was clipped by 6 bases and J by 2 bases; unmatched bases: 4. CDR1 and CDR2 from the germline V gene are KGHSH and LQKENI. CDR3 bases: TGTGCCAGCTCCCGGACTAGCGGAGCCTACGAGCAGTACTTC. It specifies CASSRTSGAYEQYF.

The rearrangement uses TRBV15 and TRBJ2-3; weak D call: TRBD2 (9 bases). The V gene lost 1 base and the J gene lost 5 bases, with 16 bases spanning the gap. This CDR3 has 16 residues. Germline CDR1 is LNHNV and CDR2 is YYDKDF (reference sequence). The CDR3 spells CATSRVASGTGDTQYF. In DNA, the CDR3 is TGTGCCACCAGCAGAGTGGCTAGCGGGACAGGAGATACGCAGTATTTT.

The rearrangement links TRBV6-5 to TRBJ2-3; the match to TRBD1 covers 7 bases. Germline CDR1 is MNHEY and CDR2 is SVGAGI. V was pared by 5 bases and J by 1 base, with 6 bases of the junction left unmatched. This CDR3 is 15 amino acids long. CDR3 nucleotide sequence: TGTGCCAGCAGTCCGGGACAGAGACGCACAGATACGCAGTATTTT. Residues: CASSPGQRRTDTQYF.

The chain uses TRBV5-1 and TRBJ1-4; TRBD1 is a possible D gene (6 bases). The V gene lost 3 bases and the J gene lost 0 bases, with 9 bases spanning the gap. Germline V gene lookup returns CDR1 SGHRS and CDR2 YFSETQ. The CDR3 is made up of 15 amino acids. The CDR3 DNA sequence: TGCGCCAGCAGCTCAGGACAGCCAACTAATGAAAAACTGTTTTTT. It encodes CASSSGQPTNEKLFF.